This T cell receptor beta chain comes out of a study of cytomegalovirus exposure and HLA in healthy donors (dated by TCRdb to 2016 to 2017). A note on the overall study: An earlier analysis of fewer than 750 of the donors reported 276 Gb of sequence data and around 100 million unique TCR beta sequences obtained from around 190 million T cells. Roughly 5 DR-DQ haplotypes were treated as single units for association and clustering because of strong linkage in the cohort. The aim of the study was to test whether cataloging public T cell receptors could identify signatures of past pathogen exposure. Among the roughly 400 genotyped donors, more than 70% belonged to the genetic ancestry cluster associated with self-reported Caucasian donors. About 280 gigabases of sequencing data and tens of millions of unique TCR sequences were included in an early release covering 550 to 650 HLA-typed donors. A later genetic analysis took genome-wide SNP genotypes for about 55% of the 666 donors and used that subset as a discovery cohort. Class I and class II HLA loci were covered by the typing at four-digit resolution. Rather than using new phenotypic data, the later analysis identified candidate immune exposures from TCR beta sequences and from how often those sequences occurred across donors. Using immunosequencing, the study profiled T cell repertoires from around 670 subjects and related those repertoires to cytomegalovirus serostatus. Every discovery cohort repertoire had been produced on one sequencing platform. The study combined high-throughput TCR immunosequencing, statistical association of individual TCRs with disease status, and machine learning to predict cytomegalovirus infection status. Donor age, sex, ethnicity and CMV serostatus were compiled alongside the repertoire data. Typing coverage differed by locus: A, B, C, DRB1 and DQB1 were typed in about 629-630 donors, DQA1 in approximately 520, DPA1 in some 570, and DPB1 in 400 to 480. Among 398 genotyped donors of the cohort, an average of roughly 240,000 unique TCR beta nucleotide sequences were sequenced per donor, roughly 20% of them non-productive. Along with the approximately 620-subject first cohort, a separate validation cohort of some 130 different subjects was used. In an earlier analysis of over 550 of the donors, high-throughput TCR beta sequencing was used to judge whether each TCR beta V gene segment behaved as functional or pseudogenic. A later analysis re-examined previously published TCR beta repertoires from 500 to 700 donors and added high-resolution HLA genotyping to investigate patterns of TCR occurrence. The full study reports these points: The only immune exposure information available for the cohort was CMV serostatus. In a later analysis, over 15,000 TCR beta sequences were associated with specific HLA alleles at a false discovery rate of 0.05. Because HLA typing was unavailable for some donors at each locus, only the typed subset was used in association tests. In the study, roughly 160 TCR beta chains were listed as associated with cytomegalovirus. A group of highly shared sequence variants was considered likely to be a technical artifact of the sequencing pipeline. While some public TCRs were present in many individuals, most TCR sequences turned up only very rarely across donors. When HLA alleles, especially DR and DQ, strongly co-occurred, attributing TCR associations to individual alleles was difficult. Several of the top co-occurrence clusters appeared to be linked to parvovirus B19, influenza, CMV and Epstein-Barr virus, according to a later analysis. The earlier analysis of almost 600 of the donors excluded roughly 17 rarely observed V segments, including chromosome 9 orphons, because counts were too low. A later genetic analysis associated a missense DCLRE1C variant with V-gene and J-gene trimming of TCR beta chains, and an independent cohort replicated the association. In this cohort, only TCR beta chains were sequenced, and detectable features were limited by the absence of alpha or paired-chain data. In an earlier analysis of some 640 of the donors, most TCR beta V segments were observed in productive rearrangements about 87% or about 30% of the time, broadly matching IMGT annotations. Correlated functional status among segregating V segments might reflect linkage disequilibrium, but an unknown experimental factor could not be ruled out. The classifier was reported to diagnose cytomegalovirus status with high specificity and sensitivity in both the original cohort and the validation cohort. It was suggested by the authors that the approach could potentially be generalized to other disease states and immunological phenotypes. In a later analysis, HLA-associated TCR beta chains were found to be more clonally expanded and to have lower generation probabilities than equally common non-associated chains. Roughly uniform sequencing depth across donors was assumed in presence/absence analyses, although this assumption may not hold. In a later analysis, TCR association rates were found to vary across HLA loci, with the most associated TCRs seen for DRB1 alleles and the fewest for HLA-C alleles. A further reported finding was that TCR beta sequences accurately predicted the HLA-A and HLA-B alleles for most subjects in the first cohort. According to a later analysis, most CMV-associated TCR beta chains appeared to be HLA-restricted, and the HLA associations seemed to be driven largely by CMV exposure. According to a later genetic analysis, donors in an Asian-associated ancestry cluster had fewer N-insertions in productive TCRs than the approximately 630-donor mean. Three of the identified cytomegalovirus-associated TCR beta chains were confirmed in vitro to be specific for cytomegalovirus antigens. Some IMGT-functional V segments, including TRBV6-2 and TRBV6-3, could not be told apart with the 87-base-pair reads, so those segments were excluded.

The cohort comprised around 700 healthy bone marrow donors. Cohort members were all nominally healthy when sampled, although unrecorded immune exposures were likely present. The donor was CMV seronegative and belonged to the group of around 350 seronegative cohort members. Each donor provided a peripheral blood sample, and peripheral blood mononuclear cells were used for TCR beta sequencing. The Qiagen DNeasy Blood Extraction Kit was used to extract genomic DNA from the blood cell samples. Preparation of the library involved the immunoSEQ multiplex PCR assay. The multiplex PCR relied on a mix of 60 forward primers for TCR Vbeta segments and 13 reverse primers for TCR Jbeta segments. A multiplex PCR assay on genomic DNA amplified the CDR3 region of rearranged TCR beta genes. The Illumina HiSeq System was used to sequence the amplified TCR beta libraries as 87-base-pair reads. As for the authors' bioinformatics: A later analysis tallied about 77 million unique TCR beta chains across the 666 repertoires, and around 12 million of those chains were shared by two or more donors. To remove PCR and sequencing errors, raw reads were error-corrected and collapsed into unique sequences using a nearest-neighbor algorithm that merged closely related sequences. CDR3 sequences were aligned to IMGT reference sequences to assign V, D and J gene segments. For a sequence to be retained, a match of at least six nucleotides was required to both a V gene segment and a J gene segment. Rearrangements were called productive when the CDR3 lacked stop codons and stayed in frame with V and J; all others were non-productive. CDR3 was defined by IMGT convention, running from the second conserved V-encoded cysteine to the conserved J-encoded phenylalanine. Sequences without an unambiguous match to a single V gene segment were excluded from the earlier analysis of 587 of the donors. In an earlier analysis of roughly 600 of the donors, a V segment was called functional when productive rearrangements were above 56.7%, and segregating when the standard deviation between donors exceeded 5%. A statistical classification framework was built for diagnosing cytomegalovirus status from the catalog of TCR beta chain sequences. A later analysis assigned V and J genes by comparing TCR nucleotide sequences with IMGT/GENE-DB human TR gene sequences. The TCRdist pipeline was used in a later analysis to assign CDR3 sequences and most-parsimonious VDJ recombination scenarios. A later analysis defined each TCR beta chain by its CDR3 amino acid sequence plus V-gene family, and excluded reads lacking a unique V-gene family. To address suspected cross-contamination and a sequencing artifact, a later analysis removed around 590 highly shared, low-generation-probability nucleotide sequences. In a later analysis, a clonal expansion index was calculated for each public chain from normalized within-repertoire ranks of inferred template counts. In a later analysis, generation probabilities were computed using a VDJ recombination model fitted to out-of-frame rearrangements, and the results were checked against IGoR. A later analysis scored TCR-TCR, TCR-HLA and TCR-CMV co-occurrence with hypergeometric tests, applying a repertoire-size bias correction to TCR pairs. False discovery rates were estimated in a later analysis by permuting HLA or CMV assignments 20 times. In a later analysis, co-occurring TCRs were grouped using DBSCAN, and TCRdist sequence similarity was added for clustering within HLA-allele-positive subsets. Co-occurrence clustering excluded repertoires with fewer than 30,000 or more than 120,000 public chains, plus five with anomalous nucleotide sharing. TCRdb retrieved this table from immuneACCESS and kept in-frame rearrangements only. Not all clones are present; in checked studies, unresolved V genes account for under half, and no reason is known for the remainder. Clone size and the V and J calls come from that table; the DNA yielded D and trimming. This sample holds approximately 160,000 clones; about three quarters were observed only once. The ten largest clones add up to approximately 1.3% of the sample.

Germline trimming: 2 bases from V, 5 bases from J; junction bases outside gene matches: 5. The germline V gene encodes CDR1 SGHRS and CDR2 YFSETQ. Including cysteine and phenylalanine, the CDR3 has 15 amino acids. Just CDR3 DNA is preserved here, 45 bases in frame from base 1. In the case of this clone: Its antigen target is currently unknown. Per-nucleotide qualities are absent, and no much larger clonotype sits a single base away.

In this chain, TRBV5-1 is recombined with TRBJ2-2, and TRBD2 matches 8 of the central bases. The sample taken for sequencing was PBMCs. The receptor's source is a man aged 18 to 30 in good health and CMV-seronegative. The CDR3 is CASSFVAGTTGELFF. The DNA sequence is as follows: TGCGCCAGCAGCTTCGTAGCGGGAACTACCGGGGAGCTGTTTTTT.